The 2 T cell receptor beta chains reported below all come from one sample, sequenced in a study of T-cell memory formation after mild COVID-19. MiXCR, run by TCRdb on the 5' RACE reads, gives a single entry per CDR3 protein. The sample carries roughly 580,000 distinct CDR3 sequences, roughly 17% recorded once. What was sequenced was PBMCs or a T cell subset sorted from them (not recorded which). The receptors derive from an adult woman who had mild COVID-19 (a few samples of this study predate the infection). Cell type and time point are not known.

In its sample, this clonotype was seen a few times. The J gene is TRBJ2-1, the V gene TRBV7-9; 7 bases agree with TRBD2. V lost 3 bases to trimming and J lost 5 bases; unmatched junction nucleotides: 7. The CDR3 covers 15 residues. CDR1 SEHNR and CDR2 FQNEAQ come from the germline V gene (reference sequence). The CDR3: CASSFGLAENNEQFF. CDR3 nucleotide sequence: TGTGCCAGCAGCTTTGGTCTAGCGGAAAACAATGAGCAGTTCTTC.

This sequence joins TRBV15 and TRBJ2-7; 8 bases map to TRBD1. The CDR3 runs 15 residues. Germline V gives CDR1 LNHNV, CDR2 YYDKDF (reference sequence). V trimming: 3 bases; J trimming: 7 bases; junction bases outside the gene matches: 11. The CDR3 reads CATSSGQGSLGEQYF. CDR3 sequence (DNA): TGTGCCACCAGCAGCGGACAGGGCAGCCTGGGGGAGCAGTACTTC. Filled out from reference TRBV15 and TRBJ2-7, the complete variable domain reads DAMVIQNPRYQVTQFGKPVTLSCSQTLNHNVMYWYQQKSSQAPKLLFHYYDKDFNNEADTPDNFQSRRPNTSFCFLDIRSPGLGDTAMYLCATSSGQGSLGEQYFGPGTRLTVT.